These T cell receptor beta chains were read from a single sample in a study of shared clonotypes between healthy human individuals. TCRdb keeps only in-frame clones here, not all; method: immunoSEQ multiplex PCR. The data contain 2 million to 3 million clones, around nine tenths of them singletons. The sequencing sample was made of naive CD4+ T cells sorted from blood. These receptors were collected from a man in his late teens or twenties in good health. CDR3s include the opening cysteine and the closing phenylalanine or tryptophan. Fields, in order: V gene, D gene, J gene, clone size, CDR3 DNA, CDR3 protein. A D gene is named only where the DNA matches it firmly. Only part of the rows carry a size: once, few, many, or a class if the clone is expanded.

TRBV30	TRBD1	TRBJ2-7	once	TGTGCCTGGAGTCTCCGACAGGGGGCCGAGCAGTACTTC	CAWSLRQGAEQYF
TRBV5-1	-	TRBJ1-4	-	TGCGCCAGCAGCCTCGGACAGTCTCCCCCTAATGAAAAACTGTTTTTT	CASSLGQSPPNEKLFF
TRBV11-2	-	TRBJ2-2	-	TGTGCCAGCAGCCCCAAACAAACGGGGCTGTTTTTT	CASSPKQTGLFF
TRBV5-1	-	TRBJ1-4	-	TGCGCCAGCAGCTTGTCTTTGGGGCCTAATGAAAAACTGTTTTTT	CASSLSLGPNEKLFF
TRBV4-1	-	TRBJ2-1	once	TGCGCCAGCAGCCAAGATAAGGCGGGGGAGCAGTTCTTC	CASSQDKAGEQFF
TRBV29-1	-	TRBJ2-1	-	TGCAGCCTCGAAGGCAGCAGCAATGAGCAGTTCTTC	CSLEGSSNEQFF
TRBV2	-	TRBJ1-2	-	TGTGCCAGCAGTGAAAAGGGGGTCTATGGCTACACCTTC	CASSEKGVYGYTF
TRBV19	TRBD1	TRBJ1-5	once	TGTGCCAGTAGTATAGCCACAGGGGCAGGGCAGCCCCAGCATTTT	CASSIATGAGQPQHF
TRBV9	TRBD1	TRBJ2-7	-	TGTGCCAGCAGCGTTTCGGCAGGGGGTGTCGACGAGCAGTACTTC	CASSVSAGGVDEQYF
TRBV6-1	TRBD1	TRBJ2-7	-	TGTGCCAGCAGAGAACCGGGACAGGGCTCCTACGAGCAGTACTTC	CASREPGQGSYEQYF
TRBV25-1	-	TRBJ1-1	-	TGTGCCAGCGGGGGACTCGGGACTGTCTCTGAAGCTTTCTTT	CASGGLGTVSEAFF
TRBV29-1	-	TRBJ2-1	-	TGCAGCCTTGGCGGAGCGGGCACCCCCTACAATGAGCAGTTCTTC	CSLGGAGTPYNEQFF
TRBV30	TRBD1	TRBJ1-6	-	TGTGCCTGGACCCTCAGGACAGGCGGGGATTCACCCCTCCACTTT	CAWTLRTGGDSPLHF
TRBV10-3	-	TRBJ1-1	-	TGTGCCATCAGTGAGTCCCCGGCTAACACTGAAGCTTTCTTT	CAISESPANTEAFF
TRBV7-2	TRBD2	TRBJ2-3	-	TGTGCCAGCAGCCCAAGGCGGACTAGCGGAATCACAGATACGCAGTATTTT	CASSPRRTSGITDTQYF
TRBV19	-	TRBJ1-5	-	TGTGCCAGTAGTATAGAAGTTAGCAATCAGCCCCAGCATTTT	CASSIEVSNQPQHF
TRBV30	TRBD2	TRBJ2-1	-	TGTGCCTGGAGCAGATGGACTAGCGGGGGCGTTCGCTCCTACAATGAGCAGTTCTTC	CAWSRWTSGGVRSYNEQFF
TRBV10-3	-	TRBJ2-7	-	TGTGCCATCGCGGATCCGGGCTCCCGACTCGGCGAGCAGTACTTC	CAIADPGSRLGEQYF
TRBV4-3	-	TRBJ1-4	-	TGCGCCAGCAGCCATGGGAGGGGCGGGGGAAATGAAAAACTGTTTTTT	CASSHGRGGGNEKLFF
TRBV28	-	TRBJ2-2	-	TGTGCCAGCAGTTTAAAAGGATTTGGAAGAGGGGCGCTACACGGGGAGCTGTTTTTT	CASSLKGFGRGALHGELFF
TRBV11-2	-	TRBJ1-1	-	TGTGCCAGCAGGGGGCGAGCCATGAACACTGAAGCTTTCTTT	CASRGRAMNTEAFF
TRBV7-2	-	TRBJ1-2	-	TGTGCCAGCAGCTTTGGATTGGGGGGAGGGAGAGGCGTTTATGGCTACACCTTC	CASSFGLGGGRGVYGYTF
TRBV7-2	TRBD1	TRBJ2-7	-	TGTGCCAGCAGCTTAGGGACAGGGCGGTACGAGCAGTACTTC	CASSLGTGRYEQYF
TRBV5-1	-	TRBJ1-1	-	TGCGCCAGCAGCTTGGAGGTGGGGTGGACTGAAGCTTTCTTT	CASSLEVGWTEAFF
TRBV7-2	TRBD1	TRBJ1-6	-	TGTGCCAGCAGCTCGGGACAGGGGGCGAGGTCACCCCTCCACTTT	CASSSGQGARSPLHF
TRBV10-2	-	TRBJ2-7	-	TGCGCCAGCAGTGCGTGGGACCGGGCCATACGACCCGAGCAGTACTTC	CASSAWDRAIRPEQYF
TRBV27	TRBD2	TRBJ2-5	-	TGTGCCAGCAGTCCCACTATAGCGGGGGGTCCTGGGACCCAGTACTTC	CASSPTIAGGPGTQYF
TRBV27	TRBD1	TRBJ1-2	-	TGTGCCAGCAGTAGTTTAGGGACAGGGTTGTTTCATGGCTACACCTTC	CASSSLGTGLFHGYTF
TRBV10-2	TRBD2	TRBJ2-5	-	TGCGCCAGTAGGACTAGCGATGTGAAGACCCAGTACTTC	CASRTSDVKTQYF
TRBV18	-	TRBJ1-3	once	TGTGCCAGCTCAGAACGGCCCGGCTCTGGAAACACCATATATTTT	CASSERPGSGNTIYF
TRBV18	-	TRBJ2-7	-	TGTGCCAGCTCACAAAACTCCTACGAGCAGTACTTC	CASSQNSYEQYF
TRBV6-5	TRBD1	TRBJ1-2	-	TGTGCCAGCAGTTACGGTCTGGGACAGGGGGCCTATGGCTACACCTTC	CASSYGLGQGAYGYTF
TRBV10-3	TRBD2	TRBJ2-1	-	TGTGCCATCAGTGGGATAGCGGGGGGAGCCGGAAATGAGCAGTTCTTC	CAISGIAGGAGNEQFF
TRBV10-3	TRBD1	TRBJ2-5	-	TGTGCCATCGGGACAGGGGCGGGGGAGACCCAGTACTTC	CAIGTGAGETQYF
TRBV5-8	-	TRBJ2-6	-	TGTGCCAGCAGCTTGCGAGCCCCCCCGGGTCGGGCCAACGTCCTGACTTTC	CASSLRAPPGRANVLTF
TRBV10-3	-	TRBJ1-2	-	TGTGCCATCACCCCCGAAGGGTACTATGGCTACACCTTC	CAITPEGYYGYTF
TRBV10-3	-	TRBJ1-1	once	TGTGCCATCAGGGACAAGGGGGCTGAAGCTTTCTTT	CAIRDKGAEAFF
TRBV18	TRBD2	TRBJ2-1	once	TGTGCCAGCTCACCGAGCGGGGGAGGGGGCAATGAGCAGTTCTTC	CASSPSGGGGNEQFF
TRBV5-4	-	TRBJ1-1	-	TGTGCCAGCAGCTTGCCCTCGAGGGACACTGAAGCTTTCTTT	CASSLPSRDTEAFF
TRBV11-3	-	TRBJ2-3	-	TGTGCCAGCAGCTTGACAGCTTTTACAGGCGATACGCAGTATTTT	CASSLTAFTGDTQYF
TRBV5-8	-	TRBJ1-2	-	TGTGCCAGCAGCTTCTGGTTGGGGGGCAACTATGGCTACACCTTC	CASSFWLGGNYGYTF
TRBV9	-	TRBJ1-3	-	TGTGCCAGCAGCGTAGATGCGGGGGGTGGAAACACCATATATTTT	CASSVDAGGGNTIYF
TRBV6-1	TRBD1	TRBJ1-5	few	TGTGCCAGCAGTGGCCCCGCCGGACAGGGGCTGGATCAGCCCCAGCATTTT	CASSGPAGQGLDQPQHF